One sample yielded the 29 T cell receptor beta chains listed below, sequenced in a study of OX40 agonist ivuxolimab in advanced cancers. Only in-frame clones appear in the TCRdb table, and some are missing; sequencing was by immunoSEQ multiplex PCR. The top ten hold approximately 14% of the sample, which has some 51,000 clones, 70% to 90% seen once. Source: CD4+ or CD8+ T cells sorted from blood, taken in a trial of the OX40 agonist ivuxolimab. The source of these receptors is an adult with an advanced solid tumor such as melanoma, head and neck, liver or kidney cancer.

The genes are TRBV13 and TRBJ2-3; tentatively, D is TRBD1 (5 bases). Deletions cut 3 bases from V and 2 bases from J, with 12 bases between. The CDR3 consists of 15 residues. Germline values: CDR1 PRHDT, CDR2 FYEKMQ (reference sequence). CDR3 in DNA: TGTGCCAGCAGCTTTAGTTCCAGGGTCACAGATACGCAGTATTTT. Its translation: CASSFSSRVTDTQYF.

The rearrangement links TRBV20-1 to TRBJ2-1, with D hard to call. V lost 3 bases to trimming and J lost 7 bases, with 4 bases between them. The CDR3 has 10 residues. Germline V gene lookup returns CDR1 DFQATT and CDR2 SNEGSKA (reference sequence). DNA of the CDR3: TGCAGTGCTAGTCCAAATGAGCAGTTCTTC. Residues: CSASPNEQFF.

This clone showed up just once. This sequence joins TRBV28 and TRBJ2-5; a weak D match, TRBD2 (7 bases). V was pared by 3 bases and J by 4 bases, with 18 bases between. CDR3 length: 16 residues. The germline CDR1 and CDR2 sequences are MDHEN and SYDVKM. CDR3 sequence reads: CASSLWGGRTLETQYF. Here the CDR3 DNA reads TGTGCCAGCAGTTTGTGGGGGGGCAGGACCTTAGAGACCCAGTACTTC.

The V call is TRBV7-9, the J call TRBJ2-7; D not resolved. The CDR3 spans 14 residues. V shed 5 bases and J shed 3 bases, with 14 bases lying between them. Germline lookup yields CDR1 SEHNR and CDR2 FQNEAQ (reference sequence). Here the CDR3 reads CASSPSGAYYEQYF. CDR3 nucleotides: TGTGCCAGCAGCCCGAGTGGAGCTTACTACGAGCAGTACTTC.

The genes are TRBV19 and TRBJ2-1; D is possibly TRBD2 (6 bases). CDR3 size: 14 residues. The germline V gene encodes CDR1 LNHDA and CDR2 SQIVND (reference sequence). The V and J ends lost 6 bases and 2 bases respectively, with 11 bases between them. The CDR3 protein is CASRGGVTYNEQFF. As DNA, the CDR3 is TGTGCCAGTAGGGGCGGGGTTACCTACAATGAGCAGTTCTTC.

The chain joins TRBV23-1 to TRBJ2-4; D is undetermined. TRBV23-1 is given ORF status, its function remaining uncertain. The CDR3 length is 13 residues. The ends were cut back, 10 bases at V and 0 bases at J, with 10 bases in the middle. The chain's CDR3 is CATGSVAKNIQYF. CDR3 coding DNA: TGCGCCACGGGTTCGGTAGCCAAAAACATTCAGTACTTC.

This chain joins TRBV19 and TRBJ2-4; 12 bases line up with TRBD2. CDR1 and CDR2 (germline): LNHDA, SQIVND (reference sequence). The CDR3 has 20 residues. The trim removed 4 bases at V and 0 bases at J, leaving 13 bases unmatched. The CDR3 is CASSTRRLAGVNLAKNIQYF. The DNA for the CDR3 is TGTGCCAGTAGTACTCGCCGACTAGCGGGAGTAAATCTAGCCAAAAACATTCAGTACTTC.

This clone rates as medium-sized. V and J are TRBV7-8 and TRBJ2-7; the D gene could be TRBD1 or TRBD2 (6 bases each). Germline-derived CDR1 and CDR2 are SGHVS and FQNEAQ. The V gene lost 6 bases and the J gene lost 7 bases, with 25 bases spanning the gap. This CDR3 has 16 amino acids. The chain's CDR3 is CASSYPQQRGVREQYF. The CDR3 bases are TGTGCCAGCAGTTACCCTCAACAAAGGGGGGTTAGAGAGCAGTACTTC.

The table lists this clone with a count of one. The chain couples TRBV28 to TRBJ1-4; maybe TRBD1 (5 bases). CDR3 length equals 14 residues. Germline V lookup: CDR1 MDHEN, CDR2 SYDVKM. Trimming shortened V by 2 bases and J by 8 bases, and 12 bases separated the two germline ends. For the CDR3, the DNA is TGTGCCAGCAGTTTAAGTGCAGGGTTAGAAAAACTGTTTTTT. Protein: CASSLSAGLEKLFF.

The rearrangement links TRBV28 to TRBJ1-1; 8 bases line up with TRBD1. Per germline, CDR1 MDHEN and CDR2 SYDVKM. The length of the CDR3 is 14 residues. The J segment lost 4 bases and the V segment lost 7 bases, leaving 8 bases of the junction unmatched. Here the CDR3 DNA reads TGTGCCAGCACCCCGGACAGGGTTGCCACTGAAGCTTTCTTT. It is translated as CASTPDRVATEAFF.

This clone was seen a few times. V gene TRBV28 combines with J gene TRBJ1-2; maybe TRBD1 (5 bases). V shed 8 bases and J shed 4 bases, with 17 bases lying between them. The CDR3 is made up of 14 amino acids. Germline-derived CDR1 and CDR2 are MDHEN and SYDVKM. CDR3 in amino acids: CASGFGAGRYGYTF. The CDR3 DNA is TGTGCCAGCGGCTTTGGTGCAGGGCGCTATGGCTACACCTTC.

With regard to this clone: The identical CDR3 is also encoded by other nucleotide sequences in the sample. This chain joins TRBV30 and TRBJ1-2, with 7 bases aligning to TRBD1. V was clipped by 3 bases and J by 7 bases; unmatched bases: 11. The CDR3 consists of 14 residues. The germline CDR1 and CDR2 sequences are GTSNPN and SVGIG (reference sequence). The DNA for the CDR3 is TGTGCCTGGAGGAGGGGGCAGGGGGGATTTGGCTACACCTTC. Its protein is CAWRRGQGGFGYTF.

The V gene is TRBV7-9, the J gene TRBJ2-5; D ambiguous. The germline V gene encodes CDR1 SEHNR and CDR2 FQNEAQ (reference sequence). The CDR3 length is 13 residues. V dropped 1 base and J dropped 5 bases, with 8 bases sitting between them. As DNA, the CDR3 is TGTGCCAGCAGCTTAGGCGCTCTCGAGACCCAGTACTTC. Protein sequence: CASSLGALETQYF.

This chain joins TRBV18 and TRBJ2-1; 11 nucleotides match TRBD2. Germline-derived CDR1 and CDR2 are KGHSH and LQKENI. The J segment lost 8 bases and the V segment lost 2 bases, leaving 5 bases of the junction unmatched. The CDR3 runs 15 residues. DNA for the CDR3: TGTGCCAGCTCACCAATGCTAGCGGGAGGTTATGAGCAGTTCTTC. Protein: CASSPMLAGGYEQFF. Full variable domain (remainder filled in from reference TRBV18 and TRBJ2-1): NAGVMQNPRHLVRRRGQEARLRCSPMKGHSHVYWYRQLPEEGLKFMVYLQKENIIDESGMPKERFSAEFPKEGPSILRIQQVVRGDSAAYFCASSPMLAGGYEQFFGPGTRLTVL.

DNA for the CDR3: TGTGCCTGGAGTCAGGTACGCGGGGAGCTGTTTTTT. Amino acids: CAWSQVRGELFF. The chain combines TRBV30 with TRBJ2-2, with D unclear. Per germline, CDR1 GTSNPN and CDR2 SVGIG (reference sequence). The CDR3 contains 12 residues. With 2 bases removed from V and 7 bases from J, the gap between germline ends came to 8 bases. The full variable domain, with the rest looked up from reference TRBV30 and TRBJ2-2, is SQTIHQWPATLVQPVGSPLSLECTVEGTSNPNLYWYRQAAGRGLQLLFYSVGIGQISSEVPQNLSASRPQDRQFILSSKKLLLSDSGFYLCAWSQVRGELFFGEGSRLTVL.

This chain joins TRBV5-1 and TRBJ2-1; 8 bases line up with TRBD2. In germline, CDR1 is SGHRS, CDR2 YFSETQ. This CDR3 has 15 amino acids. The V gene end was trimmed by 7 bases and the J gene end by 0 bases; junction bases not matched to a gene: 6. The CDR3 sequence is CASRLAGSSYNEQFF. The CDR3 DNA is TGCGCCAGCCGCCTAGCGGGTAGCTCCTACAATGAGCAGTTCTTC.

This sequence joins TRBV7-9 and TRBJ1-1; D gene ambiguous. Per the germline V gene, CDR1 is SEHNR and CDR2 is FQNEAQ (reference sequence). The CDR3 totals 15 residues. Trimming stripped 7 bases from V and 0 bases from J, with 15 bases between. CDR3 nucleotides: TGTGCCAGCACCCCATACGGTGGGGTGAACACTGAAGCTTTCTTT. Amino acids: CASTPYGGVNTEAFF.

The V and J genes are TRBV28 and TRBJ2-2; D is unclear. Germline V CDR1 and CDR2: MDHEN, SYDVKM. The CDR3 consists of 15 residues. V was clipped by 2 bases and J by 6 bases, with 13 bases between them. The CDR3 sequence: CASSLRVAVSGELFF. The CDR3 bases are TGTGCCAGCAGTTTACGAGTCGCCGTCTCCGGGGAGCTGTTTTTT.

The chain has TRBV2 and TRBJ1-5; 7 bases are shared with TRBD1. The CDR3 consists of 14 residues. Looked up from germline, CDR1 is SNHLY and CDR2 is FYNNEI. The V segment lost 10 bases and the J segment 4 bases; nucleotides outside the gene matches: 10. The CDR3 bases are TGTGCCACTTCCAGGGGGATTGGGAATCAGCCCCAGCATTTT. Translation: CATSRGIGNQPQHF.

V usage is TRBV2 and J usage is TRBJ1-2; D unresolved. This CDR3 is 17 amino acids long. V lost 0 bases, J lost 5 bases, and 19 bases lay in between. Germline values: CDR1 SNHLY, CDR2 FYNNEI. The CDR3 sequence is CASSEAIVGQRLYGYTF. CDR3 nucleotides: TGTGCCAGCAGTGAAGCGATAGTCGGCCAAAGATTATATGGCTACACCTTC.

J is TRBJ2-4 and V is TRBV7-9; D not resolved. The germline V gene has CDR1 SEHNR and CDR2 FQNEAQ (reference sequence). This CDR3 comprises 15 residues. Trimming cost V 5 bases and J 6 bases, with 17 bases left between them. CDR3 DNA sequence: TGTGCCAGCAGCCCCTTGGTCAGTTCGGGAAACATTCAGTACTTC. Translated, it gives CASSPLVSSGNIQYF.

The V and J genes are TRBV30 and TRBJ2-6, with 9 positions matching TRBD1. With V trimmed by 4 bases and J by 0 bases, 7 bases remained unmatched. Germline V gives CDR1 GTSNPN, CDR2 SVGIG (reference sequence). This CDR3 has 17 residues. CDR3 in amino acids: CAWMTQGASSGANVLTF. The DNA for the CDR3 is TGTGCCTGGATGACACAGGGGGCCAGCTCTGGGGCCAACGTCCTGACTTTC.

On this clone: A read error is possible here, since a much larger clone lies one base away. Here the CDR3 DNA reads TGTGCCAGCAGCCTAGCCATAGCCTCCGAGCAGTACTTC. It is translated as CASSLAIASEQYF. V usage is TRBV28 and J usage is TRBJ2-7; tentatively, D is TRBD2 (5 bases). V shed 6 bases and J shed 6 bases, with 15 bases lying between them. Germline lookup yields CDR1 MDHEN and CDR2 SYDVKM. The CDR3 extends over 13 amino acids.

The CDR3 DNA is TGTGCCAGCAGTACCCCGAGGTACGAGCAGTACTTC. Translating gives CASSTPRYEQYF. This sequence joins TRBV28 and TRBJ2-7; D is unclear. The CDR3 contains 12 residues. The ends were cut back, 5 bases at V and 4 bases at J, with 9 bases in the middle. Germline values: CDR1 MDHEN, CDR2 SYDVKM.

This rearrangement joins TRBV2 to TRBJ2-7, with D tentatively TRBD2 (5 bases). Trimming shortened V by 4 bases and J by 3 bases, and 10 bases separated the two germline ends. Per germline, CDR1 SNHLY and CDR2 FYNNEI. There are 13 residues in the CDR3. The CDR3 sequence is CASSGRTLYEQYF. DNA for the CDR3: TGTGCCAGCAGTGGGAGGACCCTCTACGAGCAGTACTTC.

This chain connects TRBV4-1 to TRBJ2-1; D ambiguous. CDR1 and CDR2 from the germline V gene are MGHRA and YSYEKL. The CDR3 spans 12 residues. Trimming took 1 base from V and 7 from J, leaving 5 bases between them. The DNA of the CDR3 is TGCGCCAGCAGCCAAGGGGCAAATGAGCAGTTCTTC. Protein sequence: CASSQGANEQFF.

The J gene is TRBJ1-3, the V gene TRBV7-9; D gene uncertain. The CDR3 extends over 14 amino acids. Per the germline V gene, CDR1 is SEHNR and CDR2 is FQNEAQ (reference sequence). The V and J ends lost 5 bases and 16 bases respectively, with 24 bases between them. The CDR3 reads CASSPTGRTDHSYF. DNA for the CDR3: TGTGCCAGCAGCCCGACTGGAAGGACGGATCATTCCTATTTT.

The chain is built from TRBV6-6 and TRBJ1-4; TRBD1 might be the D (6 bases). CDR1 and CDR2 (germline): MNHNY, SVGAGI (reference sequence). This CDR3 contains 15 residues. V gave up 10 bases and J gave up 3 bases, with 18 bases separating them. CDR3 in amino acids: CATTGHLGANEKLFF. The CDR3 coding sequence is TGTGCCACCACGGGACACCTAGGCGCTAATGAAAAACTGTTTTTT.

V gene TRBV28 combines with J gene TRBJ2-7, with 12 nucleotides matching TRBD2. Germline loops: CDR1 MDHEN, CDR2 SYDVKM. The CDR3 sequence is 15 residues long. V lost 2 bases to trimming and J lost 6 bases; unmatched junction nucleotides: 5. The CDR3 sequence: CASSLMTSGSGEQYF. The DNA of the CDR3 is TGTGCCAGCAGTTTAATGACTAGCGGGAGCGGCGAGCAGTACTTC. Complete variable domain (other parts from reference TRBV28 and TRBJ2-7): DVKVTQSSRYLVKRTGEKVFLECVQDMDHENMFWYRQDPGLGLRLIYFSYDVKMKEKGDIPEGYSVSREKKERFSLILESASTNQTSMYLCASSLMTSGSGEQYFGPGTRLTVT.